This paragraph covers one T cell receptor beta chain sequence. Its antigen is as yet unknown. The source of the sample is a study of radiotherapy plus CTLA-4 blockade in lung cancer. Overall study: Disease control reached 31%, with objective responses in roughly 17%. General study results and limits: Blood TCR clones of tumor origin expanded after radiotherapy plus ipilimumab.

CTLA-4 blockade using ipilimumab, together with focal radiation, was received by patients with chemo-refractory metastatic non-small-cell lung cancer. The repertoire was sequenced with immunoSEQ multiplex PCR; TCRdb's copy has only in-frame clones and lacks some. Of 75,000 to 100,000 clones listed, 82% were seen once; the top ten hold 3% to 4%. CDR3 size: 13 residues. V lost 4 bases, J lost 5 bases, and 12 bases lay in between. Germline V gene sequence: CDR1 SGHRS, CDR2 YFSETQ. This receptor was identified in a human donor with non-small cell lung cancer who had a partial response to radiotherapy plus ipilimumab. The chain links TRBV5-1 to TRBJ1-1; the D gene is possibly TRBD1 (6 bases). The sample here was peripheral blood, taken from a patient treated with radiotherapy plus ipilimumab. Here the CDR3 reads CASSTGQRTEAFF. The CDR3 DNA reads as TGCGCCAGCAGCACCGGACAGCGGACTGAAGCTTTCTTT.